This TCR beta chain was recorded in a study of radiation and T cells in renal cell carcinoma (dated by TCRdb to 2020 to 2022). Looking at the study overall: Samples were obtained from a clinical trial, in which 15 Gy stereotactic body radiation therapy was delivered to primary renal cell carcinomas and nephrectomy was performed 4 weeks later. Across all 50 or so samples, 4,016,671 unique CDR3 nucleotide sequences, encoding 2.5 million to 3 million unique CDR3 amino acid sequences, were identified. In total, approximately 54 samples, comprising 25 or so tumors and around 27 peripheral blood samples, were subjected to TCR beta sequencing.

What the time point label conveys for this sample: blood 2 weeks post-SBRT. The sample's treatment or condition label, in plain terms: 15 Gy SBRT to primary tumor, nephrectomy 4 weeks later. To follow tumor-enriched clonotypes, serial peripheral blood was collected from radiation-treated patients at baseline and at 2 weeks and 4 weeks after SBRT. Every patient's renal cell carcinoma showed clear cell pathology. The QIAamp DNA Blood Mini Kit (Qiagen) was used to prepare genomic DNA for TCR sequencing. The analyses included only samples that passed all quality control checks. Following the manufacturer's recommendations, the immunoSEQ kit was used to generate TCR beta libraries from genomic DNA. To prepare libraries, a first multiplex PCR with proprietary primers was run, followed by a second PCR that added unique barcodes, and a bead cleanup was done after each round. Each sample batch included a kit-provided positive control reaction and a negative control reaction. The final libraries were assessed on an Agilent 4200 TapeStation D1000 ScreenTape, pooled by volume, and quantified by qPCR. Sequencing was performed on an Illumina NextSeq500 using a MidOutput 150-cycle cartridge, with 156 Read1 cycles, 15 Index1 cycles, and the kit custom primers. The pooled library was loaded at about 0.98 pM, with a roughly 21% PhiX control spiked in. As for how the authors treated the data: The vendor-processed data were analyzed in R, and a clonotype was defined as all T cells that share the same CDR3 nucleotide sequence. For clone abundance analyses, frequencies were normalized to the 10,000 most abundant clones in each sample. Public T cell clones, averaging fewer than five per sample, were removed before analysis. An abundance difference of at least 32-fold between compartments was the criterion for calling clonotypes tumor-enriched or baseline blood-enriched. A beta-binomial differential abundance model was used to identify clonotypes that expanded or contracted between blood time points. The Baroni-Urbani and Buser coefficient was used to measure tumor-blood repertoire similarity, and groups were compared with two-tailed Wilcoxon tests in R. Here the immuneACCESS table is served through TCRdb, limited to in-frame sequences with V and J called. Missing clones are a known gap in these copies; in checked studies unresolved V genes cover under half, and the rest lacks a known reason. The DNA was the basis for D and trimming; V, J and clone size are from that table. Present in this sample are approximately 120,000 clones, approximately 85% of which were seen just once. Roughly 5% of the sample is held by the ten biggest clonotypes.

Of note for this clone: Its specific antigen is unknown. The record has no base qualities; no much larger clone is one base away.

General findings and caveats noted by the study authors: With a single-armed trial design, the study had no way to address how radiation dose or scheduling affects the TCR repertoire. Blood repertoire dynamics were not followed beyond 4 weeks after treatment. Top tumor clonotypes rose in blood from baseline to 2 weeks post-radiation, then contracted by 4 weeks, suggesting transient expansion of tumor-resident clones. Because pretreatment tumor biopsies were not available, the baseline intratumoral presence of clonotypes could not be determined.

The TCR comes from a man aged 50 to 59 with renal cell carcinoma. The source material was blood, sampled from a patient whose treatment included radiotherapy and nephrectomy.

The CDR3 has the sequence CASSPRPSHGTGNSYEQYF. In nucleotide form, the sequence is TGTGCCAGCAGTCCGCGGCCATCTCATGGGACAGGAAATTCCTACGAGCAGTACTTC. The chain is made from TRBV27 and TRBJ2-7; 8 middle bases align to TRBD1. CDR1 and CDR2 are read off the germline V gene (reference sequence) as MNHEY and SMNVEV. The CDR3 runs 19 amino acids, cysteine and phenylalanine included. CDR3 DNA only is kept here, 57 bases in frame from base 1. V is trimmed back by 5 bases and J by 1 base, and the junction contains 19 bases that no gene match accounts for.